This TCR beta chain was documented in a study of cytomegalovirus exposure and HLA in healthy donors. The CDR3 loop spans 12 amino acids. Germline CDR1 reads SNHLY; CDR2 reads FYNNEI. This clone was observed once. What it recognizes is unknown. The study ran its PCR with 60 Vbeta and 13 Jbeta primers. Only in-frame clones appear in the TCRdb table, and some are missing; sequencing was by immunoSEQ multiplex PCR. The sample has approximately 150,000 clones, about 63% seen once. Study results and limitations: The number of N-insertions in an Asian-associated ancestry cluster was reportedly below the approximately 700-donor mean in a later analysis. Cytomegalovirus-associated status was assigned to about 160 TCR beta chains.

This TCR came from a woman between 40 and 55 years old in good health and CMV-seropositive. The V and J genes are TRBV2 and TRBJ2-5; D perhaps matches TRBD1 (6 bases). The J call may be wrong; the DNA end is better matched by TRBJ2-7. The specimen sequenced was PBMCs. Here the CDR3 reads CASSVQGYEQYF. The CDR3 DNA is TGTGCCAGCAGTGTACAGGGCTACGAGCAGTACTTC.